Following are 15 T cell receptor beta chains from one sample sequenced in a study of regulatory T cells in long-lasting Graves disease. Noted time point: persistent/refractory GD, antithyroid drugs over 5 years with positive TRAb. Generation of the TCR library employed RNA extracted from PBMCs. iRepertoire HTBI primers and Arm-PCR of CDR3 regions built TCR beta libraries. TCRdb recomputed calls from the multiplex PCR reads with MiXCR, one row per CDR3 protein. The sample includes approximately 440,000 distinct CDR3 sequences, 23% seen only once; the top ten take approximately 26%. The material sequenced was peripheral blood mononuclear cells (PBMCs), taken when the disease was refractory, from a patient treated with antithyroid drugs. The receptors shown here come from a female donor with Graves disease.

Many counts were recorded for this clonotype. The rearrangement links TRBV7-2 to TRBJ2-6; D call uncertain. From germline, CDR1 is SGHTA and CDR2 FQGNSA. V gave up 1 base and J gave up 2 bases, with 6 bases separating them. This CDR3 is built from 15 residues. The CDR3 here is CASSLEAAGANVLTF. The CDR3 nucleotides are TGTGCCAGCAGCTTAGAAGCAGCTGGGGCCAACGTCCTGACTTTC.

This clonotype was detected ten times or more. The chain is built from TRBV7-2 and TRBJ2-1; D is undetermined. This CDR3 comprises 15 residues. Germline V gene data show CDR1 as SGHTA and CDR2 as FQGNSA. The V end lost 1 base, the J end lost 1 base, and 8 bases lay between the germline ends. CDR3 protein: CASSLEVRSYNEQFF. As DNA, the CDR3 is TGTGCCAGCAGCTTAGAGGTACGGTCCTACAATGAGCAGTTCTTC.

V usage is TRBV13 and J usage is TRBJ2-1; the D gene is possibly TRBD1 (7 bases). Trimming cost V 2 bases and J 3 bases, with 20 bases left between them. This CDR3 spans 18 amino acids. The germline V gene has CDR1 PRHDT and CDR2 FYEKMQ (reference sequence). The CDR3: CASSLRQGTSLSYNEQFF. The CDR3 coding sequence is TGTGCCAGCAGCTTAAGACAGGGAACTAGCCTAAGCTACAATGAGCAGTTCTTC.

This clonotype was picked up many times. The CDR3 reads CASIPNGGEGGVAEAFF. The CDR3 DNA follows: TGTGCCAGCATTCCAAACGGCGGGGAGGGAGGCGTTGCTGAAGCTTTCTTT. V usage is TRBV6-1 and J usage is TRBJ1-1; the D is unclear. The CDR3 has 17 residues. The V gene lost 7 bases and the J gene lost 6 bases, with 27 bases spanning the gap. CDR1 is MNHNS and CDR2 is SASEGT in the germline V gene.

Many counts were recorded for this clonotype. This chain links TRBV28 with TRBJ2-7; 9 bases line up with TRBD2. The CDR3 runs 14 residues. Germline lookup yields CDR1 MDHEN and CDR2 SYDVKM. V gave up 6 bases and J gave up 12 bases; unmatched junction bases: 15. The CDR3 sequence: CASRPTMGSGLAYF. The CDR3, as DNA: TGTGCCAGCAGACCAACCATGGGGTCGGGACTAGCGTACTTC. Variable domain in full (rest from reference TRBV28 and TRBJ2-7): DVKVTQSSRYLVKRTGEKVFLECVQDMDHENMFWYRQDPGLGLRLIYFSYDVKMKEKGDIPEGYSVSREKKERFSLILESASTNQTSMYLCASRPTMGSGLAYFGPGTRLTVT.

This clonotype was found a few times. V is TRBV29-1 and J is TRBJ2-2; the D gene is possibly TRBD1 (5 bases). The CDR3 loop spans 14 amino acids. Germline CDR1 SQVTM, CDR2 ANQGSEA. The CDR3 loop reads CSVLRTTNTGELFF. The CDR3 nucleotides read TGCAGTGTCCTCCGGACAACGAACACCGGGGAGCTGTTTTTT.

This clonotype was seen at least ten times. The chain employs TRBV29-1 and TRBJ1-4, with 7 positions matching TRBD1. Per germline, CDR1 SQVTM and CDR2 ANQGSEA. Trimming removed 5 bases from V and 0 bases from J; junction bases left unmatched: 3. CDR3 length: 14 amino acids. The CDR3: CSVRTGATNEKLFF. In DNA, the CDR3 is TGCAGCGTTCGAACAGGGGCAACTAATGAAAAACTGTTTTTT.

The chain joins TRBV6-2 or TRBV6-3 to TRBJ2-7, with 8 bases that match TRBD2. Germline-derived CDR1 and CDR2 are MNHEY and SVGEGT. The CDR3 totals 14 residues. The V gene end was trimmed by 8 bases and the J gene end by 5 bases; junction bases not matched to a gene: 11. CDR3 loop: CASELGGRLNEQYF. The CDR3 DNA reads TGTGCCAGCGAATTGGGCGGGAGGTTGAACGAGCAGTACTTC.

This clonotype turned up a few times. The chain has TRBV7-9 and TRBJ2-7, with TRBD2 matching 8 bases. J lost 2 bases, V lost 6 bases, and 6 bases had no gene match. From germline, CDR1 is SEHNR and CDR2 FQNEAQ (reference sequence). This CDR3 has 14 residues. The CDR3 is CASSGAGETYEQYF. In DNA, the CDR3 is TGTGCCAGCAGTGGAGCGGGGGAAACCTACGAGCAGTACTTC.

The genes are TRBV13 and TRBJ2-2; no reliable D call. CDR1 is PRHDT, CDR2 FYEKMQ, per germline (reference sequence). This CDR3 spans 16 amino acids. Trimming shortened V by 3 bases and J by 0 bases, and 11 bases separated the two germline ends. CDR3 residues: CASSFIGEPNTGELFF. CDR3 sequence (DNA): TGTGCCAGCAGCTTTATTGGAGAACCGAACACCGGGGAGCTGTTTTTT.

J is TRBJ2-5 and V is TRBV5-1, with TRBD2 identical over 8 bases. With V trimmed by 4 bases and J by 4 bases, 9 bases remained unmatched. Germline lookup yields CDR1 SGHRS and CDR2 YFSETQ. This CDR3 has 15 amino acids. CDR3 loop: CASSRGGAVGETQYF. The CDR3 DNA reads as TGCGCCAGCAGCCGGGGGGGCGCAGTCGGAGAGACCCAGTACTTC. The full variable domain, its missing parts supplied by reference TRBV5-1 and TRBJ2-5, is KAGVTQTPRYLIKTRGQQVTLSCSPISGHRSVSWYQQTPGQGLQFLFEYFSETQRNKGNFPGRFSGRQFSNSRSEMNVSTLELGDSALYLCASSRGGAVGETQYFGPGTRLLVL.

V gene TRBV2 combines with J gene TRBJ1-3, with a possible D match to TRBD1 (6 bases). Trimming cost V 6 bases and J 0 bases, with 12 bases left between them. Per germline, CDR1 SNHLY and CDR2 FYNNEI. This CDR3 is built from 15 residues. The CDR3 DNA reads TGTGCCAGCAGCTCCGGGACACTCTCTGGAAACACCATATATTTT. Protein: CASSSGTLSGNTIYF.

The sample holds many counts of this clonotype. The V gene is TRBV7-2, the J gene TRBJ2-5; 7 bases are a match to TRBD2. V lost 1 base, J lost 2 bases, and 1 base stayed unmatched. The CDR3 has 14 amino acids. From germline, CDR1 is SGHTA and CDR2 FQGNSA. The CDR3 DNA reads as TGTGCCAGCAGCTTAGGAGCGGGGCAAGAGACCCAGTACTTC. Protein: CASSLGAGQETQYF.

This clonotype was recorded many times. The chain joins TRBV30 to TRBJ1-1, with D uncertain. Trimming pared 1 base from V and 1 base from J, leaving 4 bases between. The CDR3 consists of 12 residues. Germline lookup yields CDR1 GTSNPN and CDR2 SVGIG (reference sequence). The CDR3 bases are TGTGCCTGGAGTGGGGGGAACACTGAAGCTTTCTTT. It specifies CAWSGGNTEAFF.

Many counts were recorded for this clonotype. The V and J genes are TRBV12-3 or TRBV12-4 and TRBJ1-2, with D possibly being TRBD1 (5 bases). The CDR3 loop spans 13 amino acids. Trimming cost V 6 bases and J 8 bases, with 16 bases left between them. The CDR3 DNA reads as TGTGCCAGCAGCCTCGCGCAGGGATACGGCTACACCTTC. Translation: CASSLAQGYGYTF.